These 24 T cell receptor beta chains came from one sample sequenced in a study of blood T cell repertoires in COVID-19. The table came from immunoSEQ multiplex PCR; TCRdb's copy has only in-frame clones and leaves some out. The data contain fewer than 350,000 clones, about 91% of them singletons. Sequenced sample: peripheral blood. The receptors stem from a woman between 25 and 40 years old with COVID-19, enrolled during active disease.

The J gene is TRBJ1-1, the V gene TRBV21-1; the table's D call, TRBD1, has no DNA check behind it. TRBV21-1 is recorded as a pseudogene. This CDR3 region has 13 residues. CDR3: CASSKDSITEAFF. CDR3 DNA sequence: TGTGCCAGCAGCAAAGACAGCATCACTGAAGCTTTCTTT.

Only a few counts were recorded for this clone. This sequence joins TRBV30 and TRBJ1-3; no definite D call. V was clipped by 3 bases and J by 0 bases, with 6 bases between them. Germline V lookup: CDR1 GTSNPN, CDR2 SVGIG (reference sequence). This CDR3 region has 13 residues. The CDR3 DNA reads as TGTGCCTGGAGACAAAACTCTGGAAACACCATATATTTT. Amino acid sequence: CAWRQNSGNTIYF.

The rearrangement joins TRBV19 to TRBJ1-1, with a weak D call TRBD1 (6 bases). The CDR3 contains 14 residues. V lost 6 bases and J 0 bases, leaving 11 bases between the germline ends. Per germline, CDR1 LNHDA and CDR2 SQIVND (reference sequence). In nucleotides, the CDR3 is TGTGCCAGTAGATACAGGGAACTGAACACTGAAGCTTTCTTT. Its translation is CASRYRELNTEAFF. The whole variable domain, filled in from reference TRBV19 and TRBJ1-1, reads DGGITQSPKYLFRKEGQNVTLSCEQNLNHDAMYWYRQDPGQGLRLIYYSQIVNDFQKGDIAEGYSVSREKKESFPLTVTSAQKNPTAFYLCASRYRELNTEAFFGQGTRLTVV.

The CDR3 is CASSEGDSRETQYF. CDR3 in DNA: TGTGCCAGCAGTGAAGGGGACTCTAGGGAGACCCAGTACTTC. This chain connects TRBV6-1 to TRBJ2-5, with D perhaps matching TRBD2 (6 bases). This CDR3 has 14 residues. The germline V gene encodes CDR1 MNHNS and CDR2 SASEGT. V shed 1 base and J shed 5 bases, with 11 bases lying between them.

This chain connects TRBV28 to TRBJ1-1, with 7 nucleotides matching TRBD1. Germline V CDR1 and CDR2: MDHEN, SYDVKM. J lost 11 bases, V lost 4 bases, and 16 bases had no gene match. This CDR3 region has 15 residues. The CDR3 loop is CASSSLGQPPVRAFF. In DNA form, the CDR3 reads TGTGCCAGCAGTTCCCTGGGACAGCCGCCAGTTCGTGCTTTCTTT.

The chain joins TRBV14 to TRBJ1-5; 7 bases are a match to TRBD1. With 4 bases clipped from V and 3 bases from J, the junction kept 6 bases outside the gene matches. The CDR3 is 15 amino acids. CDR1 and CDR2 (germline): SGHDN, FVKESK. CDR3 DNA sequence: TGTGCCAGCAGCCTAATCAGGGGGGCCAATCAGCCCCAGCATTTT. Translation gives CASSLIRGANQPQHF.

The rearrangement uses TRBV6-5 and TRBJ2-1; 9 bases fit TRBD2. V gave up 6 bases and J gave up 7 bases; unmatched junction bases: 4. The CDR3 sequence is 13 residues long. Germline V gives CDR1 MNHEY, CDR2 SVGAGI. DNA for the CDR3: TGTGCCAGCAGCAACAGCGGGGGGAATGAGCAGTTCTTC. It encodes CASSNSGGNEQFF.

CDR3 DNA: TGCGCCAGCAGCCAAGTTTTGGTCGGGACTGAAGCTTTCTTT. This gives the protein CASSQVLVGTEAFF. The chain uses TRBV4-1 and TRBJ1-1; D remains ambiguous. V was shortened by 1 base and J by 5 bases, with 11 bases between the two germline ends. The CDR3 contains 14 residues. In germline, CDR1 is MGHRA, CDR2 YSYEKL.

The chain couples TRBV6-2 or TRBV6-3 to TRBJ1-5, with 9 bases that match TRBD1. Germline lookup yields CDR1 MNHEY and CDR2 SVGEGT. The CDR3 covers 16 residues. Germline trimming cut 6 bases from V and 9 bases from J; bases unmatched to any gene: 15. The CDR3 nucleotides are TGTGCCAGCAGCCGGGACAGGGTAAACATCAGATCGCCCCAGCATTTT. Residues: CASSRDRVNIRSPQHF.

The genes are TRBV24-1 and TRBJ2-2; a weak D match, TRBD2 (5 bases). This CDR3 has 15 residues. Germline assignment: CDR1 KGHDR and CDR2 SFDVKD. Deletions cut 4 bases from V and 0 bases from J, with 8 bases between. CDR3 in amino acids: CATSDPGSNTGELFF. CDR3 nucleotides: TGTGCCACCAGTGACCCGGGATCGAACACCGGGGAGCTGTTTTTT.

This chain uses TRBV6-5 with TRBJ1-5; 7 bases are shared with TRBD1. J was trimmed by 5 bases and V by 5 bases; bases with no gene match: 6. In germline, CDR1 is MNHEY, CDR2 SVGAGI. The CDR3 is 14 amino acids. The CDR3 DNA sequence: TGTGCCAGCAGTCGACAGGGAACGCATCAGCCCCAGCATTTT. This sequence encodes CASSRQGTHQPQHF.

The V call is TRBV7-2, the J call TRBJ1-2, with D perhaps matching TRBD1 (5 bases). V lost 5 bases and J 4 bases, leaving 11 bases between the germline ends. Germline lookup yields CDR1 SGHTA and CDR2 FQGNSA. CDR3 length equals 13 residues. The CDR3 spells CASSIRQLYGYTF. The CDR3 bases are TGTGCCAGCAGCATAAGACAGCTCTATGGCTACACCTTC. Together with reference TRBV7-2 and TRBJ1-2, the CDR3 gives the full variable domain: GAGVSQSPSNKVTEKGKDVELRCDPISGHTALYWYRQSLGQGLEFLIYFQGNSAPDKSGLPSDRFSAERTGGSVSTLTIQRTQQEDSAVYLCASSIRQLYGYTFGSGTRLTVV.

The V call is TRBV10-3, the J call TRBJ1-2, with a tentative D call TRBD1 (5 bases). The CDR3 runs to 14 residues. Germline lookup yields CDR1 ENHRY and CDR2 SYGVKD. Trimming took 0 bases from V and 7 from J, leaving 12 bases between them. CDR3 sequence reads: CAISESRQGGGYTF. The CDR3 DNA reads as TGTGCCATCAGTGAGTCTCGGCAGGGCGGTGGCTACACCTTC.

V is TRBV27 and J is TRBJ2-7; no firm D call. Trimming shortened V by 2 bases and J by 0 bases, and 8 bases separated the two germline ends. CDR3 length: 14 residues. CDR1 MNHEY and CDR2 SMNVEV come from the germline V gene (reference sequence). The CDR3 region is CASSLISGSYEQYF. The CDR3 DNA follows: TGTGCCAGCAGTTTAATATCCGGCTCCTACGAGCAGTACTTC.

The rearrangement uses TRBV11-2 and TRBJ2-7, with D tentatively TRBD1 (6 bases). The CDR3 length is 14 residues. In germline, CDR1 is SGHAT, CDR2 FQNNGV. V shed 3 bases and J shed 6 bases, with 15 bases lying between them. The DNA for the CDR3 is TGTGCCAGCAGCTTTCACCAACAGGGCGGCGAGCAGTACTTC. As protein: CASSFHQQGGEQYF.

CDR3 protein: CASSRSDSPLHF. CDR3 nucleotides: TGTGCCAGCAGCCGATCGGATTCACCCCTCCACTTT. The chain joins TRBV11-3 to TRBJ1-6; D gene uncertain. The V gene's germline CDR1 is SGHNT and CDR2 YENEEA. This CDR3 is built from 12 residues. The V end was cut by 5 bases, the J end by 8 bases, with 7 bases between.

V is TRBV6-6 and J is TRBJ2-5; a weak D match, TRBD2 (6 bases). CDR1 MNHNY and CDR2 SVGAGI come from the germline V gene (reference sequence). The CDR3 extends over 14 amino acids. Trimming shortened V by 6 bases and J by 4 bases, and 15 bases separated the two germline ends. CDR3 sequence (DNA): TGTGCCAGCAGATTAGTATCCGGGGGAGAGACCCAGTACTTC. Protein sequence: CASRLVSGGETQYF.

This chain links TRBV9 with TRBJ2-3; TRBD2 might be the D (5 bases). Germline assignment: CDR1 SGDLS and CDR2 YYNGEE. The CDR3 contains 15 residues. The V end was cut by 3 bases, the J end by 0 bases, with 11 bases between. CDR3: CASSAGGLSTDTQYF. The DNA for the CDR3 is TGTGCCAGCAGCGCCGGCGGACTCAGCACAGATACGCAGTATTTT.

The chain combines TRBV7-6 with TRBJ2-1; 8 bases map to TRBD2. This CDR3 region has 15 residues. Germline V gives CDR1 SGHVS, CDR2 FNYEAQ. Trimming took 1 base from V and 10 from J; bases not matched to a gene: 9. CDR3 residues: CASSLGDGGGREQFF. The CDR3 nucleotides are TGTGCCAGCAGCTTAGGTGACGGGGGGGGCCGGGAGCAGTTCTTC. Supplemented by reference TRBV7-6 and TRBJ2-1, the full variable domain reads GAGVSQSPRYKVTKRGQDVALRCDPISGHVSLYWYRQALGQGPEFLTYFNYEAQQDKSGLPNDRFSAERPEGSISTLTIQRTEQRDSAMYRCASSLGDGGGREQFFGPGTRLTVL.

The V call is TRBV18, the J call TRBJ2-3; D is ambiguous. Per the germline V gene, CDR1 is KGHSH and CDR2 is LQKENI. V was cut by 4 bases and J by 4 bases, with 9 bases left in between. The CDR3 loop spans 13 amino acids. This CDR3 reads CASSRGAADTQYF. The CDR3 nucleotides read TGTGCCAGCTCACGAGGTGCCGCAGATACGCAGTATTTT.

The genes are TRBV5-1 and TRBJ2-6; 7 bases line up with TRBD2. The CDR3 sequence is 15 residues long. J was trimmed by 0 bases and V by 4 bases; bases with no gene match: 1. Germline V CDR1 and CDR2: SGHRS, YFSETQ. Here the CDR3 reads CASSGGGSGANVLTF. In DNA, the CDR3 is TGCGCCAGCAGCGGCGGGGGCTCTGGGGCCAACGTCCTGACTTTC. Drawing the rest from reference TRBV5-1 and TRBJ2-6, the complete variable domain is KAGVTQTPRYLIKTRGQQVTLSCSPISGHRSVSWYQQTPGQGLQFLFEYFSETQRNKGNFPGRFSGRQFSNSRSEMNVSTLELGDSALYLCASSGGGSGANVLTFGAGSRLTVL.

This chain joins TRBV28 and TRBJ1-3, with unresolved D. Germline values: CDR1 MDHEN, CDR2 SYDVKM. The CDR3 is made up of 12 amino acids. The ends were cut back, 6 bases at V and 4 bases at J, with 7 bases in the middle. This chain's CDR3 is CASSSQGNTIYF. CDR3 in DNA: TGTGCCAGCAGCTCACAGGGAAACACCATATATTTT.

This clone has a count of ten or more. The rearrangement links TRBV21-1 to TRBJ2-5; the table's D call, TRBD1, has no DNA check behind it. TRBV21-1 is a pseudogene. The CDR3 loop spans 18 amino acids. As DNA, the CDR3 is TGTGCCAGCAGCCCGCGGGACAGGGAACACTTACGCGAGGAGACCCAGTACTTC. This encodes CASSPRDREHLREETQYF.

The chain uses TRBV4-1 and TRBJ1-6, with 8 bases lining up with TRBD1. Germline V gene sequence: CDR1 MGHRA, CDR2 YSYEKL. J gave up 4 bases and V 5 bases, and 4 bases lay outside the gene matches. This CDR3 is 15 amino acids long. The CDR3 is CASSSRTGYNSPLHF. The DNA of the CDR3 is TGCGCCAGCAGCTCGCGGACAGGGTATAATTCACCCCTCCACTTT.